The following is a TCR beta chain sequence with its context. Antigen specificity is unknown. The PCR used 60 Vbeta and 13 Jbeta primers. Method: immunoSEQ multiplex PCR; TCRdb's copy keeps in-frame clones and lacks some. The data show around 36,000 clones, roughly 79% seen once. The CDR3 has 13 amino acids. CDR1 is MNHNS, CDR2 SASEGT, per germline. Trimming stripped 8 bases from V and 4 bases from J, with 15 bases between. These data belong to a study of cytomegalovirus exposure and HLA in healthy donors. Broader study findings: Relative to the approximately 700-donor mean, N-insertions were reportedly fewer in an Asian-associated ancestry cluster in a later analysis. At a 0.05 false discovery rate, a later analysis found approximately 15,000 TCR beta sequences to be associated with HLA alleles. Both high specificity and high sensitivity reportedly marked the classifier's diagnosis of cytomegalovirus status. Relative to equally common others, HLA-associated TCR beta chains showed greater clonal expansion in a later analysis.

The chain carries TRBV6-1 and TRBJ2-7; D is unresolved. The sample taken for sequencing was PBMCs. The sequence came from a woman between 35 and 50 years old in good health and CMV-seronegative. This chain's CDR3 is CASGRGTEYEQYV. The CDR3 bases are TGTGCCAGCGGGCGTGGTACAGAATACGAGCAGTACGTC.